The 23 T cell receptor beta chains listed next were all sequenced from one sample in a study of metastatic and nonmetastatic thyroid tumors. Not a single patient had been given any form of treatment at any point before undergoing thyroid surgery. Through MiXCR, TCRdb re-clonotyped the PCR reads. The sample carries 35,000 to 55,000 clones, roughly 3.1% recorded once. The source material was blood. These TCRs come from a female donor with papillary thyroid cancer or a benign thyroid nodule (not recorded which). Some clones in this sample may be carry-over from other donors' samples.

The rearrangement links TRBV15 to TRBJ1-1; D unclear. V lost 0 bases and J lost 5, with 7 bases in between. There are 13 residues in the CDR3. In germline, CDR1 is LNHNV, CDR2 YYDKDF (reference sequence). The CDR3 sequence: CATSRDGFTEAFF. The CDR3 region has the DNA TGTGCCACCAGCAGAGATGGTTTTACTGAAGCTTTCTTT.

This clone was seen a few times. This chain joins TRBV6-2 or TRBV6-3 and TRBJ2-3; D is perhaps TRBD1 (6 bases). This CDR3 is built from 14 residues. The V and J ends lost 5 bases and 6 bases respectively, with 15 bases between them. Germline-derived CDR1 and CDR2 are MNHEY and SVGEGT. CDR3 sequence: CASSDLQGVDTQYF. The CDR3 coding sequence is TGTGCCAGCAGTGACCTACAGGGTGTGGATACGCAGTATTTT.

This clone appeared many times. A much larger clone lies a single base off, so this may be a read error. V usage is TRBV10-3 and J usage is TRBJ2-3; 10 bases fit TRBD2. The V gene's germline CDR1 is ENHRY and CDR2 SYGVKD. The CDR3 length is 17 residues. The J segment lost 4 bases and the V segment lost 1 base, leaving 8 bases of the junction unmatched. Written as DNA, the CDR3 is TGTGCCATCAGTGAGTTCGGGACTAGCGTTAGCGCAGATACGCAGTATTTT. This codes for CAISEFGTSVSADTQYF.

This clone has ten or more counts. In DNA form, the CDR3 reads TGTGCCAGCAGTGAACTAGCGGGAGGTGAAGAGACCCAGTACTTC. It translates to CASSELAGGEETQYF. The chain has TRBV6-1 and TRBJ2-5; 11 nucleotides line up with TRBD2. This CDR3 has 15 amino acids. CDR1 and CDR2 from the germline V gene are MNHNS and SASEGT. With V trimmed by 2 bases and J by 3 bases, 2 bases remained unmatched.

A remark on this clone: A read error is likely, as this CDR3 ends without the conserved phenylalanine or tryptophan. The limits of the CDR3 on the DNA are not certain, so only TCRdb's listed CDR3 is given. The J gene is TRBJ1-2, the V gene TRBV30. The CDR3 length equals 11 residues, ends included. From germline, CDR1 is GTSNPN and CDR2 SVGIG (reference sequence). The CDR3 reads CAWSVGGPSIL.

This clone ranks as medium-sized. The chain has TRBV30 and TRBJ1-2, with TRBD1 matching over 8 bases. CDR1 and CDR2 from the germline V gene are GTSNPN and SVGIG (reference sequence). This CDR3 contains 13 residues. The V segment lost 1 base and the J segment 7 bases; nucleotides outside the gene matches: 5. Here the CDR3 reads CAWSEGQGFGYTF. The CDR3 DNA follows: TGTGCCTGGAGTGAAGGACAGGGTTTTGGCTACACCTTC.

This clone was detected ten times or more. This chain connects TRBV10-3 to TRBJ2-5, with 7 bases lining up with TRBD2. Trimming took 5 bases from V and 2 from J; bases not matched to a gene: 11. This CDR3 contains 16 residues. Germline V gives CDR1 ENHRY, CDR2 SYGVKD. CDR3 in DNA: TGTGCCATCAGTTTGGGATCAGCGGGGCCTCAAGAGACCCAGTACTTC. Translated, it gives CAISLGSAGPQETQYF.

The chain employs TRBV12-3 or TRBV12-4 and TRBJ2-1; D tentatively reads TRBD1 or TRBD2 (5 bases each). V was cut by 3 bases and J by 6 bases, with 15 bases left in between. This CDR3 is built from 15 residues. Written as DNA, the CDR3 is TGTGCCAGCAGTTTCATGGACTTAGGGACCAATGAGCAGTTCTTC. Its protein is CASSFMDLGTNEQFF.

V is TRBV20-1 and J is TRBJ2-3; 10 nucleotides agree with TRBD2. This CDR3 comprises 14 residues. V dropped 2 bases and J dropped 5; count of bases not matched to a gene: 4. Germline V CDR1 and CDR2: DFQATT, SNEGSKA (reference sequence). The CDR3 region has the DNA TGCAGTGCTAGAAAGGCTAGCGGGGGAGATACGCAGTATTTT. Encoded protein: CSARKASGGDTQYF.

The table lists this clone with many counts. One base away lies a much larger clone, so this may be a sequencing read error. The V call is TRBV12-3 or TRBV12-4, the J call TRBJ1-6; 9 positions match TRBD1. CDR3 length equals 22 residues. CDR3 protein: CVSTSSPRFGQGFRFDNSPLHF. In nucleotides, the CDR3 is TGTGTCAGCACCTCTAGCCCCCGATTCGGACAGGGGTTCCGTTTCGATAATTCACCCCTCCACTTT.

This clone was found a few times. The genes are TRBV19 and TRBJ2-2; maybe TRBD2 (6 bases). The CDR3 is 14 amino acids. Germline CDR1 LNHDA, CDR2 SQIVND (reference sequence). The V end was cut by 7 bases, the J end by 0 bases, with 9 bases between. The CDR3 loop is CASTGVSNTGELFF. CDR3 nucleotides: TGTGCCAGTACGGGAGTTTCGAACACCGGGGAGCTGTTTTTT.

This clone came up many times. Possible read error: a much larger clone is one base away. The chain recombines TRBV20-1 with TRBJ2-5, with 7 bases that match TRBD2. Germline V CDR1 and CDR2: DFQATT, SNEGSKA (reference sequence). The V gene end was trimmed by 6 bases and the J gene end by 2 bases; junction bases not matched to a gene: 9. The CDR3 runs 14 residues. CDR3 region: CSAEVLATQETQYF. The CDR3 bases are TGCAGTGCGGAAGTACTAGCGACACAAGAGACCCAGTACTTC.

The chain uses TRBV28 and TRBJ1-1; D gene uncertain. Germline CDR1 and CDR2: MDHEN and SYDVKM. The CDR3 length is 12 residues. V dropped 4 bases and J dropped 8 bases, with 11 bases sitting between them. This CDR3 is CASSWSPREAFF. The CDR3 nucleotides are TGTGCCAGCAGTTGGTCCCCCAGGGAAGCTTTCTTT.

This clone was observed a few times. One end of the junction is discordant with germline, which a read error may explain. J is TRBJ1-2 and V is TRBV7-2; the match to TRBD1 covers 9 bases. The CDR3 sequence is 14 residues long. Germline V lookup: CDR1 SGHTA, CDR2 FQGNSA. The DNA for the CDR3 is TGTGCCAGCAGCCCCGCACAGGGGGCAAGTGGCTACGCATTC. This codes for CASSPAQGASGYAF.

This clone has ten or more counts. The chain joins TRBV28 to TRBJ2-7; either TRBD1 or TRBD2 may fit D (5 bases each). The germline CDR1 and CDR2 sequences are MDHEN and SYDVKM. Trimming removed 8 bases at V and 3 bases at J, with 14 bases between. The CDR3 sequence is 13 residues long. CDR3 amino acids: CASQGPPDYEQYF. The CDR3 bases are TGTGCCAGCCAGGGACCTCCGGACTACGAGCAGTACTTC.

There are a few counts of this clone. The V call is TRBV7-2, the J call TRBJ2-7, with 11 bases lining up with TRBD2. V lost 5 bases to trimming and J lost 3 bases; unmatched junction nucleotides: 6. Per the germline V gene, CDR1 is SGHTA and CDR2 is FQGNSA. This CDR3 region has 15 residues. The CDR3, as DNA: TGTGCCAGCAGCCCGACTAGCGGGGAGCGCTACGAGCAGTACTTC. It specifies CASSPTSGERYEQYF. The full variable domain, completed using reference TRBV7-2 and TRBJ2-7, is GAGVSQSPSNKVTEKGKDVELRCDPISGHTALYWYRQSLGQGLEFLIYFQGNSAPDKSGLPSDRFSAERTGGSVSTLTIQRTQQEDSAVYLCASSPTSGERYEQYFGPGTRLTVT.

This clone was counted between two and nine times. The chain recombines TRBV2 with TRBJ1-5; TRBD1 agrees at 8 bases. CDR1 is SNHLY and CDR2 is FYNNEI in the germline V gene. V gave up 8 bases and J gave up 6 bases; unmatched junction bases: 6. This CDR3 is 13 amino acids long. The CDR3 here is CASVDRGGQPQHF. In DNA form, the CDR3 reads TGTGCCAGCGTAGACAGGGGCGGTCAGCCCCAGCATTTT. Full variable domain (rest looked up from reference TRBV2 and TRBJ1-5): EPEVTQTPSHQVTQMGQEVILRCVPISNHLYFYWYRQILGQKVEFLVSFYNNEISEKSEIFDDQFSVERPDGSNFTLKIRSTKLEDSAMYFCASVDRGGQPQHFGDGTRLSIL.

CDR3 sequence: CASSIDWRMFGGYTF. The CDR3, as DNA: TGTGCCAGTAGTATAGACTGGAGGATGTTTGGGGGCTACACCTTC. The rearrangement links TRBV19 to TRBJ1-2, with D hard to call. Germline CDR1 LNHDA, CDR2 SQIVND (reference sequence). Trimming stripped 0 bases from V and 8 bases from J, with 16 bases between. The CDR3 loop spans 15 amino acids. The full variable domain, its missing parts supplied by reference TRBV19 and TRBJ1-2, is DGGITQSPKYLFRKEGQNVTLSCEQNLNHDAMYWYRQDPGQGLRLIYYSQIVNDFQKGDIAEGYSVSREKKESFPLTVTSAQKNPTAFYLCASSIDWRMFGGYTFGSGTRLTVV.

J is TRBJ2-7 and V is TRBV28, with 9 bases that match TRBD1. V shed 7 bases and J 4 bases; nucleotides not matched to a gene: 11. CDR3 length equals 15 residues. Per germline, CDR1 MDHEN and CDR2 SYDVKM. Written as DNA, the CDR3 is TGTGCCAGCACCCTATGGGGACAGGGTCAATACGAGCAGTACTTC. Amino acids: CASTLWGQGQYEQYF. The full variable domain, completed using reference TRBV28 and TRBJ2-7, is DVKVTQSSRYLVKRTGEKVFLECVQDMDHENMFWYRQDPGLGLRLIYFSYDVKMKEKGDIPEGYSVSREKKERFSLILESASTNQTSMYLCASTLWGQGQYEQYFGPGTRLTVT.

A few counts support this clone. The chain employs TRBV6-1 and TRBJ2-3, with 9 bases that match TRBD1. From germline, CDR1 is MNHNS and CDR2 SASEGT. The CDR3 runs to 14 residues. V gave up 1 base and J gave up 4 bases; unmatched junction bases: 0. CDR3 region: CASSEGTGADTQYF. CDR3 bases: TGTGCCAGCAGTGAAGGGACAGGGGCAGATACGCAGTATTTT.

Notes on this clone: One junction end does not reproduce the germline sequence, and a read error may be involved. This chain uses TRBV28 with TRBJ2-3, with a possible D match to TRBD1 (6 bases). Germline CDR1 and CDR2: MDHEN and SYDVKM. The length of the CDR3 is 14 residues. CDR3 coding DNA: TGTGCCAGCAGTTTTCGCGTGAGGACAGAAACGCAGTATTTT. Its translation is CASSFRVRTETQYF.

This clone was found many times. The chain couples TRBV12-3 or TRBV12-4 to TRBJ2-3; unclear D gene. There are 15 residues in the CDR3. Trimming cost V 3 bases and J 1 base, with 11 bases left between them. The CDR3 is CASSFGRPRTDTQYF. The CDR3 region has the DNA TGTGCCAGCAGTTTCGGCAGACCCCGCACAGATACGCAGTATTTT.

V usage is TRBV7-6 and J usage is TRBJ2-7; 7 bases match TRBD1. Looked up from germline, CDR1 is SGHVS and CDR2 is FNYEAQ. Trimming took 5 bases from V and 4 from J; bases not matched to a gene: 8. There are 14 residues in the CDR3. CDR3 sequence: CASSRRQGEYEQYF. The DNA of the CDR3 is TGTGCCAGCAGCAGAAGACAGGGAGAGTACGAGCAGTACTTC.